The T cell receptor beta chain described here comes from a study of blood T cell repertoires in COVID-19. The germline gives CDR1 MGHRA, CDR2 YSYEKL. This CDR3 has 15 residues. V lost 4 bases to trimming and J lost 11 bases, with 22 bases between them. TCRdb's copy holds only in-frame clones and misses some; the assay was immunoSEQ multiplex PCR. The sample includes hundreds of thousands of clones, approximately 86% seen only once; the top ten take under 15%. Sequenced sample: peripheral blood. The TCR was taken from a woman in her 70s with COVID-19, enrolled during active disease. V is TRBV4-1 and J is TRBJ2-3, with a tentative D call TRBD2 (6 bases). The CDR3 is CASSLRTGDPGKQYF. The DNA for the CDR3 is TGCGCCAGCAGCCTGAGAACGGGGGACCCCGGAAAGCAGTATTTT.